This is a list of T cell receptor beta chains from one sample in a study of blood T cell repertoires in COVID-19. The repertoire was sequenced with immunoSEQ multiplex PCR; TCRdb's copy has only in-frame clones and lacks some. The table lists 60,000 or so clones, just under 85% of them singletons. Source material: peripheral blood. The source of these receptors is a man in his 60s with acute or convalescent COVID-19. Each CDR3 is given with its conserved first and last residue. The D gene is left open where the match is weak. Where a row states a size, it is once, few, many or the class of an expanded clone; other rows omit it.

d_call,v_call,clone_size,j_call,cdr3_aa,cdr3_nt
-,TRBV12-5,-,TRBJ1-1,CASGAIQGSEAFF,TGTGCTAGTGGGGCGATTCAGGGTTCTGAAGCTTTCTTT
TRBD1,TRBV24-1,few,TRBJ1-2,CATAGGEGGGYTF,TGTGCCACTGCGGGGGGCGAAGGGGGCGGCTACACCTTC
TRBD2,TRBV18,-,TRBJ2-1,CASSPSGGYNEQFF,TGTGCCAGCTCACCATCGGGGGGCTACAATGAGCAGTTCTTC
TRBD2,TRBV12-3/TRBV12-4,-,TRBJ2-2,CATQRGDTGELFF,TGTGCCACCCAGCGGGGGGACACCGGGGAGCTGTTTTTT
-,TRBV4-1,-,TRBJ2-5,CASSQDPDSKETQYF,TGCGCCAGCAGCCAAGACCCCGACAGCAAAGAGACCCAGTACTTC
-,TRBV11-2,-,TRBJ1-2,CASSLVEAGYGYTF,TGTGCCAGCAGCTTAGTAGAGGCGGGCTATGGCTACACCTTC
TRBD2,TRBV9,-,TRBJ2-1,CASSVGGGNNEQFF,TGTGCCAGCAGCGTAGGCGGGGGTAACAATGAGCAGTTCTTC
-,TRBV5-5,-,TRBJ2-7,CASSLGAVLSYEQYF,TGTGCCAGCAGCTTAGGGGCAGTCCTCTCCTACGAGCAGTACTTC
TRBD1,TRBV5-1,-,TRBJ1-6,CASSTGQLNSPLHF,TGCGCCAGCAGCACGGGACAGCTAAATTCACCCCTCCACTTT
TRBD1,TRBV19,once,TRBJ1-5,CASSIGGQPNQPQHF,TGTGCCAGTAGTATAGGGGGACAGCCTAATCAGCCCCAGCATTTT
-,TRBV9,-,TRBJ1-3,CASSPASGLSSGNTIYF,TGTGCCAGCAGCCCCGCAAGTGGACTAAGCTCTGGAAACACCATATATTTT